The rows below give T cell receptor beta chains drawn from one sample of a study of blood T cell repertoires in COVID-19. Using immunoSEQ multiplex PCR, the repertoire was profiled, and TCRdb retains in-frame clones only, with some absent. This sample yields 150,000 to 200,000 clones, of which over 75% are seen a single time; around 0.53% belongs to the top ten. Sequenced sample: peripheral blood. The receptors originated from a middle-aged man with acute or convalescent COVID-19. CDR3s include the opening cysteine and the closing phenylalanine or tryptophan. The D gene is left open where the match is weak. The size of a clone is reported for some rows only, either as once, few or many, or as a class for expanded clones.

CDR3nt	CDR3aa	j_gene	abundance	v_gene	d_gene
TGTGCCAGCAGTTTAGAGGGGGACCTGAGCAATCAGCCCCAGCATTTT	CASSLEGDLSNQPQHF	TRBJ1-5	NA	TRBV28	NA
TGTGCCAGCAGTTTTGCGGCAGGGGCCTACGAGCAGTACTTC	CASSFAAGAYEQYF	TRBJ2-7	few	TRBV28	NA
TGTGCCAGCAGCTCTAGCTACTACGAGCAGTACTTC	CASSSSYYEQYF	TRBJ2-7	NA	TRBV28	NA
TGTGCCAGCAGCAAACAGGGAGTAGATACGCAGTATTTT	CASSKQGVDTQYF	TRBJ2-3	NA	TRBV11-3	NA
TGTGCCAGCTCACCTTCGGGGGTTAATTCACCCCTCCACTTT	CASSPSGVNSPLHF	TRBJ1-6	NA	TRBV18	NA
TGTGCCAGCAGCCCAAATAAGGCGGGGTACGTCCAGCAGTACTTC	CASSPNKAGYVQQYF	TRBJ2-7	once	TRBV7-9	NA
TGCGCCAGCAGCTTGGCACAGACAGGGGACACTGAAGCTTTCTTT	CASSLAQTGDTEAFF	TRBJ1-1	NA	TRBV5-1	TRBD1
TGTGCCATCAGTGGAGGACTAGCGGGGGGTATGGGGGATACGCAGTATTTT	CAISGGLAGGMGDTQYF	TRBJ2-3	once	TRBV10-3	TRBD2
TGTGCCACCAGCAGAACGGGACTAGCGGGGGCAAACACCGGGGAGCTGTTTTTT	CATSRTGLAGANTGELFF	TRBJ2-2	NA	TRBV15	TRBD2
TGTGCCAGTAGTATAACAGGGGCTAATTCACCCCTCCACTTT	CASSITGANSPLHF	TRBJ1-6	NA	TRBV19	TRBD1
TGTGCCAGCAGTTCTGACTTGAACACTGAAGCTTTCTTT	CASSSDLNTEAFF	TRBJ1-1	NA	TRBV5-4	NA
TGTGCCAGCAGCTTTCCGGACAGGGGGGGAGGAAAACTGTTTTTT	CASSFPDRGGGKLFF	TRBJ1-4	few	TRBV7-9	TRBD1
TGTGCCAGCAGTGAAGTTGCGGGGGGACATCCTACCACAGATACGCAGTATTTT	CASSEVAGGHPTTDTQYF	TRBJ2-3	once	TRBV2	TRBD2
TGTGCCTGGAGTGGTCAGGCGAACACTGAAGCTTTCTTT	CAWSGQANTEAFF	TRBJ1-1	NA	TRBV30	NA
TGTGCCAGCTCACCCGGGACAAACACCGGGGAGCTGTTTTTT	CASSPGTNTGELFF	TRBJ2-2	NA	TRBV18	NA
TGTGCCAGCAGTTCCGGGGCGGGGGACTCCTACGAGCAGTACTTC	CASSSGAGDSYEQYF	TRBJ2-7	NA	TRBV28	TRBD2
TGTGCCAGCAGCCCCAGCGGGTGGAATCAGCCCCAGCATTTT	CASSPSGWNQPQHF	TRBJ1-5	NA	TRBV6-5	NA
TGCGCCAGCAGCAAACTGGCGGGTACGGATTCACCCCTCCACTTT	CASSKLAGTDSPLHF	TRBJ1-6	once	TRBV4-1	NA
TGTGCCAGCTCACCACCAGTCGCGGGGGCAGGGGACCAGTACTTC	CASSPPVAGAGDQYF	TRBJ2-5	NA	TRBV18	NA
TGTGCCACCAGTGATTCGACAGGGCCAGTCAATGAGCAGTTCTTC	CATSDSTGPVNEQFF	TRBJ2-1	NA	TRBV24-1	TRBD1
TGTGCCAGCAGCCCGCAGGGCTACGAGCAGTACTTC	CASSPQGYEQYF	TRBJ2-7	NA	TRBV11-1	NA
TGTGCCTGGAGGGGAGTGGGAGCTGATACGCAGTATTTT	CAWRGVGADTQYF	TRBJ2-3	NA	TRBV30	NA
TGTGCTAGTGGCATTGGACAGGGTGATGGCTACACCTTC	CASGIGQGDGYTF	TRBJ1-2	NA	TRBV12-5	TRBD1
TGTGCCAGCAGCCAAACACAGGGGCCCCAAGAGACCCAGTACTTC	CASSQTQGPQETQYF	TRBJ2-5	NA	TRBV3-1/TRBV3-2	TRBD1
TGTGCCAGCAGCGGCGGGAGAAGCTCCTACGAGCAGTACTTC	CASSGGRSSYEQYF	TRBJ2-7	NA	TRBV5-6	TRBD2
TGTGCCAGCAGCCAAGGTCAGGGACTAACAGATACGCAGTATTTT	CASSQGQGLTDTQYF	TRBJ2-3	once	TRBV3-1/TRBV3-2	TRBD2
TGTGCCAGCAGCCCGGGACAGAACTATGGCTACACCTTC	CASSPGQNYGYTF	TRBJ1-2	NA	TRBV27	TRBD1
TGTGCCAGCAGTTACTCGACCGAGGGTCAGCCCCAGCATTTT	CASSYSTEGQPQHF	TRBJ1-5	NA	TRBV6-5	NA
TGTGCCATCAGTGAAGGAGGTCAGGCGAAGACCCAGTACTTC	CAISEGGQAKTQYF	TRBJ2-5	NA	TRBV10-3	NA
TGTGCCTGGAGTGTAGTAGGGGATCAGCCCCAGCATTTT	CAWSVVGDQPQHF	TRBJ1-5	NA	TRBV30	NA
TGCGCCAGCAGCTTGGGTTATGGCATTGATGAAAAACTGTTTTTT	CASSLGYGIDEKLFF	TRBJ1-4	NA	TRBV5-1	NA
TGCAGCCTCCGACAGGGGACCTACAATGAGCAGTTCTTC	CSLRQGTYNEQFF	TRBJ2-1	NA	TRBV29-1	TRBD1
TGTGCCACCAGCAGAGATCGGCACAGGGCAGTAAATGAGCAGTTCTTC	CATSRDRHRAVNEQFF	TRBJ2-1	NA	TRBV15	NA
TGTGCCAGCAGCCAATTGAGGGTGTCAGTCTCTGGGGCCAACGTCCTGACTTTC	CASSQLRVSVSGANVLTF	TRBJ2-6	NA	TRBV4-2	NA
TGTGCCGTCTCTAGGGGGGGTGAGCAGTTCTTC	CAVSRGGEQFF	TRBJ2-1	NA	TRBV24-1	NA
TGTGCCAGCAGTTTATTTATAGGAGCCGAGCAGTACTTC	CASSLFIGAEQYF	TRBJ2-7	once	TRBV27	NA
TGCAGCGTTGAAGGCCAGGGGGGTTATGGCTACACCTTC	CSVEGQGGYGYTF	TRBJ1-2	NA	TRBV29-1	TRBD1
TGCGCCAGCAGTGAGTCGAGACTGCAGGGGCACAGCAATCAGCCCCAGCATTTT	CASSESRLQGHSNQPQHF	TRBJ1-5	NA	TRBV10-1	NA
TGTGCCAGCCACAGGACGTCTAACTATGGCTACACCTTC	CASHRTSNYGYTF	TRBJ1-2	NA	TRBV19	NA
TGTGCCAGCAGTCCTACAGGACTAGCGGCCGTAACTGGAGATACGCAGTATTTT	CASSPTGLAAVTGDTQYF	TRBJ2-3	NA	TRBV27	TRBD2
TGTGCCAGCAGACGACAGGGGCGAAGCAATCAGCCCCAGCATTTT	CASRRQGRSNQPQHF	TRBJ1-5	NA	TRBV28	TRBD1
TGCGCCAGCAGCCCCGACTCCTACTATGGCTACACCTTC	CASSPDSYYGYTF	TRBJ1-2	NA	TRBV5-1	NA
TGTGCCAGCAGTTCCAGCGGGAGTTTAATGGGGGAGCTGTTTTTT	CASSSSGSLMGELFF	TRBJ2-2	NA	TRBV2	TRBD2
TGTGCCAGCTCACCGGGACAGATGAACACTGAAGCTTTCTTT	CASSPGQMNTEAFF	TRBJ1-1	NA	TRBV18	TRBD1
TGTGCCAGCAGTACCCGGGGTGGCTACAATGAGCAGTTCTTC	CASSTRGGYNEQFF	TRBJ2-1	NA	TRBV27	NA
TGTGCCACCAGTGATTTCCCCGAGGACAATGAGCAGTTCTTC	CATSDFPEDNEQFF	TRBJ2-1	NA	TRBV24-1	NA
TGTGCCAGCAGCACAGGTTCCGGGACTGTTTTTGAGCAGTACTTC	CASSTGSGTVFEQYF	TRBJ2-7	NA	TRBV7-9	NA
TGCGCCAGCAGTACCGGGACAGGGACCTACGAGCAGTACTTC	CASSTGTGTYEQYF	TRBJ2-7	NA	TRBV10-1	TRBD1
TGTGCCTGGAGGTGGGGAGTTGGTAACTATGGCTACACCTTC	CAWRWGVGNYGYTF	TRBJ1-2	NA	TRBV30	NA
TGTGCCAGCAGTTCGGGAGCCCTCCTAGAGGGCGGGGAGCTGTTTTTT	CASSSGALLEGGELFF	TRBJ2-2	NA	TRBV6-6	NA
TGTGCCAGCAGTTTTCAGGGGGCAAGTCAGCCCCAGCATTTT	CASSFQGASQPQHF	TRBJ1-5	NA	TRBV28	TRBD1
TGTGCCAGCAGCTTAGGGAGGGACACCAGAGGGACTGAAGCTTTCTTT	CASSLGRDTRGTEAFF	TRBJ1-1	NA	TRBV13	NA
TGTGCCAGCAGCTTCAGTACTAGCGGGTACAATGAGCAGTTCTTC	CASSFSTSGYNEQFF	TRBJ2-1	NA	TRBV5-4	TRBD2
TGTGCCAGCAGCCACGAGGGCGGCTATGGCTACACCTTC	CASSHEGGYGYTF	TRBJ1-2	NA	TRBV4-2	NA